This entry lists 20 T cell receptor beta chains sequenced from one sample in a study of liver allograft versus peripheral blood T cells. About the study: Recipients' peripheral blood supplied the T cell receptor repertoires against which those in transplanted livers were compared.

MiXCR, run by TCRdb on the reads, gives a single entry per CDR3 protein. The table includes about 5,200 distinct CDR3 sequences, 15% to 20% detected once. All receptors come from a human patient who had a liver transplant. The graft donor may be the source of some T cells.

The table lists this clonotype with many counts. The chain has TRBV24-1 and TRBJ1-2; no clear D. The CDR3 is made up of 14 amino acids. Trimming cost V 5 bases and J 2 bases, with 11 bases left between them. Looked up from germline, CDR1 is KGHDR and CDR2 is SFDVKD. CDR3 residues: CATSGEARNYGYTF. CDR3 bases: TGTGCCACCAGTGGGGAGGCACGGAACTATGGCTACACCTTC.

Worth noting for this clonotype: A much larger clone lies one base from this, so it may be a read error. The chain joins TRBV19 to TRBJ2-1, with D possibly TRBD2 on 6 matching bases. V lost 7 bases and J 2 bases, leaving 12 bases between the germline ends. The CDR3 loop spans 14 amino acids. Germline V gene sequence: CDR1 LNHDA, CDR2 SQIVND (reference sequence). The CDR3 spells CASNMGGPYNEQFF. The CDR3 DNA follows: TGTGCCAGTAATATGGGAGGCCCCTACAATGAGCAGTTCTTC. The complete variable domain, with remaining parts taken from reference TRBV19 and TRBJ2-1, reads DGGITQSPKYLFRKEGQNVTLSCEQNLNHDAMYWYRQDPGQGLRLIYYSQIVNDFQKGDIAEGYSVSREKKESFPLTVTSAQKNPTAFYLCASNMGGPYNEQFFGPGTRLTVL.

This clonotype was observed many times. V is TRBV27 and J is TRBJ2-5; 8 positions agree with TRBD1. Germline V gene sequence: CDR1 MNHEY, CDR2 SMNVEV (reference sequence). J lost 5 bases, V lost 0 bases, and 8 bases had no gene match. This CDR3 region has 16 residues. The CDR3 bases are TGTGCCAGCAGTTTATCGTTCCAGGGGGCCTACGAGACCCAGTACTTC. Its translation: CASSLSFQGAYETQYF.

Comments on this clonotype: It may be a read error: a sequence one base away is much more abundant. The chain has TRBV27 and TRBJ1-4; TRBD1 matches at 7 bases. Losses at the gene ends were 5 bases for V and 14 bases for J; bases not matched to a gene: 17. This CDR3 spans 15 amino acids. In germline, CDR1 is MNHEY, CDR2 SMNVEV (reference sequence). The CDR3, as DNA: TGTGCCAGCAGTATAACAGGGGCCTTAGCATGGCCCCTGTTTTTT. Amino acid sequence: CASSITGALAWPLFF.

This chain links TRBV15 with TRBJ2-7; no clear D. Deletions cut 3 bases from V and 7 bases from J, with 16 bases between. The CDR3 has 14 amino acids. Germline-derived CDR1 and CDR2 are LNHNV and YYDKDF (reference sequence). The CDR3 is CATSSLLQAGEQYF. CDR3 in DNA: TGTGCCACCAGCAGCTTGCTTCAGGCCGGTGAGCAGTACTTC.

By share, this clonotype ranks as medium-sized. The chain has TRBV6-2 or TRBV6-3 and TRBJ2-1; 9 bases match TRBD1. With 2 bases clipped from V and 4 bases from J, the junction kept 3 bases outside the gene matches. Per the germline V gene, CDR1 is MNHEY and CDR2 is SVGEGT. CDR3 size: 15 residues. CDR3 sequence reads: CASSYGTGRYNEQFF. Written as DNA, the CDR3 is TGTGCCAGCAGTTACGGGACAGGGAGATACAATGAGCAGTTCTTC.

This clonotype was found many times. The chain combines TRBV19 with TRBJ1-5; D unclear. Trimming shortened V by 3 bases and J by 4 bases, and 10 bases separated the two germline ends. Germline-derived CDR1 and CDR2 are LNHDA and SQIVND (reference sequence). The CDR3 covers 14 residues. The CDR3 protein is CASSILDLNQPQHF. The CDR3, as DNA: TGTGCCAGTAGTATCCTAGACCTGAATCAGCCCCAGCATTTT. Variable domain in full (rest from reference TRBV19 and TRBJ1-5): DGGITQSPKYLFRKEGQNVTLSCEQNLNHDAMYWYRQDPGQGLRLIYYSQIVNDFQKGDIAEGYSVSREKKESFPLTVTSAQKNPTAFYLCASSILDLNQPQHFGDGTRLSIL.

This clonotype was picked up a small number of times. J is TRBJ1-5 and V is TRBV5-6; no clear D gene. This CDR3 region has 14 residues. Trimming cost V 0 bases and J 7 bases, with 11 bases left between them. Germline lookup yields CDR1 SGHDT and CDR2 YYEEEE. This CDR3 reads CASSLGGRGQPQHF. In DNA, the CDR3 is TGTGCCAGCAGCTTGGGAGGGCGCGGGCAGCCCCAGCATTTT.

By share of the sample, this clonotype is medium-sized. The chain uses TRBV19 and TRBJ2-3; D ambiguous. Trimming pared 8 bases from V and 1 base from J, leaving 13 bases between. Germline V lookup: CDR1 LNHDA, CDR2 SQIVND (reference sequence). The CDR3 has 14 residues. The CDR3 loop reads CASGLDLRTDTQYF. The CDR3 nucleotides are TGTGCCAGTGGTCTCGACTTGCGCACAGATACGCAGTATTTT. The full variable domain, completed using reference TRBV19 and TRBJ2-3, is DGGITQSPKYLFRKEGQNVTLSCEQNLNHDAMYWYRQDPGQGLRLIYYSQIVNDFQKGDIAEGYSVSREKKESFPLTVTSAQKNPTAFYLCASGLDLRTDTQYFGPGTRLTVL.

This clonotype is termed medium-sized (0.01 to 0.1%). The chain carries TRBV10-3 and TRBJ2-7; D gene unclear. The CDR3 loop spans 15 amino acids. Germline V CDR1 and CDR2: ENHRY, SYGVKD. V was clipped by 2 bases and J by 3 bases, with 14 bases between them. The DNA of the CDR3 is TGTGCCATCAGTGAGATCAGGTCACCCCTCTACGAGCAGTACTTC. Translating it yields CAISEIRSPLYEQYF.

This clonotype came up many times. The rearrangement links TRBV15 to TRBJ1-1, with 7 bases identical to TRBD1. V dropped 6 bases and J dropped 4; count of bases not matched to a gene: 8. This CDR3 spans 14 amino acids. Germline CDR1 and CDR2: LNHNV and YYDKDF (reference sequence). CDR3 DNA sequence: TGTGCCACCAGTAGGGGACAGTTGGTCACTGAAGCTTTCTTT. Amino acid sequence: CATSRGQLVTEAFF.

This clonotype turned up a few times. The V call is TRBV20-1, the J call TRBJ1-1; tentatively, D is TRBD1 (6 bases). The CDR3 loop spans 17 amino acids. CDR1 and CDR2 from the germline V gene are DFQATT and SNEGSKA (reference sequence). V lost 2 bases, J lost 4 bases, and 23 bases lay in between. DNA for the CDR3: TGCAGTGCTAGAAGGAGAGCCACGGACAGTATGGGCACTGAAGCTTTCTTT. It is translated as CSARRRATDSMGTEAFF.

This clonotype has only a few counts. This rearrangement joins TRBV20-1 to TRBJ2-1; 8 bases fit TRBD2. Unmatched junction bases numbered 14, after V lost 5 bases and J lost 5 bases. Per the germline V gene, CDR1 is DFQATT and CDR2 is SNEGSKA (reference sequence). This CDR3 has 16 amino acids. CDR3 loop: CSAVPLAEIHNNEQFF. In DNA form, the CDR3 reads TGCAGTGCTGTCCCACTAGCGGAAATCCATAACAATGAGCAGTTCTTC.

The chain links TRBV5-4 to TRBJ1-1; no clear D. CDR3 size: 13 residues. Germline CDR1 is SGHNT and CDR2 is YYREEE (reference sequence). Deletions cut 3 bases from V and 1 base from J, with 7 bases between. The CDR3 region is CASSSDPNTEAFF. Here the CDR3 DNA reads TGTGCCAGCAGCTCGGACCCGAACACTGAAGCTTTCTTT.

This clonotype was picked up many times. V is TRBV15 and J is TRBJ1-2; D uncertain. The CDR3 covers 13 residues. The V gene lost 5 bases and the J gene lost 4 bases, with 11 bases spanning the gap. Germline V gives CDR1 LNHNV, CDR2 YYDKDF (reference sequence). The CDR3 nucleotides read TGTGCCACCAGCCCAAGTGGGCTCTATGGCTACACCTTC. Its protein product is CATSPSGLYGYTF.

This clonotype has only a few counts. The rearrangement joins TRBV5-4 to TRBJ2-7; D may match TRBD1 or TRBD2 (5 bases each). Trimming took off 0 bases at V and 1 base at J, with 20 bases between the two ends. CDR1 and CDR2 from the germline V gene are SGHNT and YYREEE (reference sequence). The CDR3 contains 18 residues. CDR3 bases: TGTGCCAGCAGCTTGGAGGGGTGGGACCGGGTGAGGTCCTACGAGCAGTACTTC. Amino acid sequence: CASSLEGWDRVRSYEQYF.

In this sample, this clonotype is medium-sized. This chain links TRBV29-1 with TRBJ2-2, with 8 bases lining up with TRBD1. CDR1 SQVTM and CDR2 ANQGSEA come from the germline V gene. V dropped 0 bases and J dropped 6; count of bases not matched to a gene: 9. The CDR3 has 16 amino acids. The CDR3 loop is CSVEDWRTGTSGELFF. CDR3 bases: TGCAGCGTTGAAGATTGGAGGACAGGGACGTCCGGGGAGCTGTTTTTT.

Comment on this clonotype: Possible read error: a much larger clone is one base away. The chain uses TRBV19 and TRBJ2-1, with D perhaps matching TRBD1 (5 bases). The CDR3 sequence is 12 residues long. Germline V gives CDR1 LNHDA, CDR2 SQIVND (reference sequence). CDR3 sequence: CASIIGVHEQFF. The CDR3 DNA reads TGTGCCAGTATTATAGGGGTCCATGAGCAGTTCTTC.

This clonotype is medium-sized. J is TRBJ1-3 and V is TRBV18; the D is unclear. Trimming took 4 bases from V and 0 from J, leaving 13 bases between them. There are 16 residues in the CDR3. The germline gives CDR1 KGHSH, CDR2 LQKENI. The CDR3 protein is CASSLEGTSSGNTIYF. The CDR3 DNA sequence: TGTGCCAGCTCACTTGAGGGCACTAGCTCTGGAAACACCATATATTTT.

This clonotype was found many times. This chain uses TRBV6-1 with TRBJ2-7; D possibly corresponds to TRBD2 (6 bases). Germline V gene data show CDR1 as MNHNS and CDR2 as SASEGT. The CDR3 length is 16 residues. V was clipped by 1 base and J by 7 bases, with 20 bases between them. The chain's CDR3 is CASSEVGDYTGEEQYF. The CDR3 DNA reads TGTGCCAGCAGTGAAGTCGGAGACTATACGGGGGAGGAGCAGTACTTC.